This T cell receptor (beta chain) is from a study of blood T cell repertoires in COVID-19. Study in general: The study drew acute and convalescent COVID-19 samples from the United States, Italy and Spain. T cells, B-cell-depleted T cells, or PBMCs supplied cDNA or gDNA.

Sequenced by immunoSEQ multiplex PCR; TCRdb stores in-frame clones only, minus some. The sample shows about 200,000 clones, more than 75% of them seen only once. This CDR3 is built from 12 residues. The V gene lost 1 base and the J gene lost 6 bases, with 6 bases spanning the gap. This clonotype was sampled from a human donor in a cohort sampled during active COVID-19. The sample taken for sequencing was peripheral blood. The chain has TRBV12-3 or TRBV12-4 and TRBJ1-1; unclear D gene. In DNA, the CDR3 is TGTGCCAGCAGTTTAGTCGCAGCTGAAGCTTTCTTT. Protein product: CASSLVAAEAFF.